This T cell receptor beta chain was recovered during a study of shared clonotypes between healthy human individuals. Study-level points and caveats: Investigators expected sequencing depth to affect clonotype sharing among donors.

Every donor was a Caucasian adult from Nashville, Tennessee. The germline gives CDR1 SGHRS, CDR2 YFSETQ. The CDR3 runs to 13 residues. Trimming pared 0 bases from V and 4 bases from J, leaving 4 bases between. Unsorted PBMC contributed roughly 320 ng DNA, approximately 30,000 T cell genomes, to each replicate PCR. Assay: immunoSEQ multiplex PCR; the TCRdb copy retains only in-frame clones and omits some. Of under 600,000 clones listed, nearly 80% are singletons. About this clone: Its antigen remains unidentified.

The V gene is TRBV5-1, the J gene TRBJ1-4; D gene ambiguous. The material sequenced was PBMCs. The sequence was collected from a woman between 40 and 50 years old in good health. Some clones in this sample may be carry-over from other donors' samples. CDR3 loop: CASSLEDNEKLFF. CDR3 coding DNA: TGCGCCAGCAGCTTGGAAGATAATGAAAAACTGTTTTTT.